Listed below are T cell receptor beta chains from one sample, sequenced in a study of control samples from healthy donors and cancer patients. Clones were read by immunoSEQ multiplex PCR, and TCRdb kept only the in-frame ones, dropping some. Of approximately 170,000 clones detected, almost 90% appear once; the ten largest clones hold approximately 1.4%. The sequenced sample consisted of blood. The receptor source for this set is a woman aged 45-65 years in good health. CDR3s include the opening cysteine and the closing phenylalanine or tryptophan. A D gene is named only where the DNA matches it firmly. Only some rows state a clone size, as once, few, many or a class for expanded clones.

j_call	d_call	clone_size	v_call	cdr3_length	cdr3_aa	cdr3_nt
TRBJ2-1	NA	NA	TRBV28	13	CASNRRGGNEQFF	TGTGCCAGCAACCGAAGAGGTGGGAATGAGCAGTTCTTC
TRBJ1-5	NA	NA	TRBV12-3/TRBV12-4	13	CASSLAGNQPQHF	TGTGCCAGCAGCCTGGCCGGCAATCAGCCCCAGCATTTT
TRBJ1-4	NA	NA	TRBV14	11	CASSQSEKLFF	TGTGCCAGCAGCCAAAGCGAAAAACTGTTTTTT
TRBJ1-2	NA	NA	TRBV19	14	CASSMRAESYGYTF	TGTGCCAGTAGTATGCGGGCAGAGAGCTATGGCTACACCTTC
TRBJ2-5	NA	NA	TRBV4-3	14	CASSQDGGRETQYF	TGCGCCAGCAGCCAAGATGGGGGGAGAGAGACCCAGTACTTC
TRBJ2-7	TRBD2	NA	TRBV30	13	CAWSGGGPHEQYF	TGTGCCTGGAGCGGCGGGGGGCCCCACGAGCAGTACTTC
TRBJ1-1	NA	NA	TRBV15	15	CATSRGWATNTEAFF	TGTGCCACCAGCAGAGGTTGGGCTACGAACACTGAAGCTTTCTTT
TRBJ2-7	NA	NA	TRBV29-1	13	CSVEGGGVYEQYF	TGCAGCGTTGAAGGGGGTGGGGTCTACGAGCAGTACTTC
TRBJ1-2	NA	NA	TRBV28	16	CASSRRTDRPIYGYTF	TGTGCCAGCAGTCGGAGGACCGATCGTCCCATCTATGGCTACACCTTC
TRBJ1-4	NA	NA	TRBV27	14	CASRTQGLNEKLFF	TGTGCCAGCAGGACACAGGGCCTTAATGAAAAACTGTTTTTT
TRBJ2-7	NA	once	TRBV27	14	CASSLSRGSYEQYF	TGTGCCAGCAGTTTATCCCGGGGCTCCTACGAGCAGTACTTC
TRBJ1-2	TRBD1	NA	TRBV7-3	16	CASSYGPGTGGTGYTF	TGTGCCAGCAGCTACGGTCCCGGGACAGGGGGCACTGGCTACACCTTC
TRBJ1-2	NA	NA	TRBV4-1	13	CASSHSFSGRYTF	TGCGCCAGCAGCCATAGTTTTAGTGGGCGCTACACCTTC
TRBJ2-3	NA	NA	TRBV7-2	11	CASSPLLAQYF	TGTGCCAGCAGCCCCCTCCTCGCGCAGTATTTT
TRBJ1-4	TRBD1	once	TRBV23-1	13	CASTQGEREKLFF	TGCGCCAGCACCCAGGGGGAACGAGAAAAACTGTTTTTT
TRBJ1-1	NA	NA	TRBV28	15	CASSDPGPLNTEAFF	TGTGCCAGCTCCGACCCGGGACCTTTGAACACTGAAGCTTTCTTT
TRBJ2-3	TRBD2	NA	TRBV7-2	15	CASSSMAGGKDTQYF	TGTGCCAGCAGCTCAATGGCGGGGGGGAAAGATACGCAGTATTTT